These 20 T cell receptor beta chains originate from one sample sequenced in a study of blood T cell repertoires in COVID-19. The repertoire was sequenced with immunoSEQ multiplex PCR; TCRdb's copy has only in-frame clones and lacks some. This table holds 65,000 to 75,000 clones, 80% to 85% found once. The source material was peripheral blood. All receptors derive from a woman aged 60-75 years with acute or convalescent COVID-19.

V gene TRBV2 combines with J gene TRBJ1-1; maybe TRBD1 (6 bases). V lost 1 base, J lost 2 bases, and 17 bases lay in between. CDR1 is SNHLY and CDR2 is FYNNEI in the germline V gene. This CDR3 region has 17 residues. Here the CDR3 DNA reads TGTGCCAGCAGTGAAGTCCTGGGGGGGCTAGGAAACACTGAAGCTTTCTTT. Its translation is CASSEVLGGLGNTEAFF.

The genes are TRBV24-1 and TRBJ2-3; 13 bases agree with TRBD2. V was pared by 0 bases and J by 1 base, with 0 bases of the junction left unmatched. There are 17 residues in the CDR3. Per the germline V gene, CDR1 is KGHDR and CDR2 is SFDVKD. CDR3 sequence: CATSDLGTSGGTDTQYF. CDR3 sequence (DNA): TGTGCCACCAGTGATTTGGGGACTAGCGGGGGCACAGATACGCAGTATTTT.

V gene TRBV5-4 combines with J gene TRBJ2-7, with a tentative D call TRBD2 (5 bases). Trimming shortened V by 4 bases and J by 7 bases, and 18 bases separated the two germline ends. The CDR3 is 14 residues long. The germline CDR1 and CDR2 sequences are SGHNT and YYREEE (reference sequence). The CDR3 here is CASSRPGFEREQYF. The CDR3 DNA is TGTGCCAGCAGCCGGCCGGGTTTTGAGCGGGAGCAGTACTTC.

This chain joins TRBV6-5 and TRBJ1-1; 10 bases align to TRBD1. In germline, CDR1 is MNHEY, CDR2 SVGAGI. This CDR3 has 14 amino acids. Losses at the gene ends were 8 bases for V and 5 bases for J; bases not matched to a gene: 8. CDR3 residues: CASSGQGVRTEAFF. The CDR3 coding sequence is TGTGCCAGCTCTGGACAGGGGGTTAGGACTGAAGCTTTCTTT.

The CDR3 nucleotides read TGTGCCAGCAGTTACTCGCAGGGGGTCTACGAGCAGTACTTC. It specifies CASSYSQGVYEQYF. V and J are TRBV6-5 and TRBJ2-7; 7 bases are shared with TRBD1. With 0 bases clipped from V and 3 bases from J, the junction kept 2 bases outside the gene matches. The germline CDR1 and CDR2 sequences are MNHEY and SVGAGI. The CDR3 contains 14 residues.

The chain is built from TRBV5-4 and TRBJ1-1, with D hard to call. This CDR3 has 12 residues. The ends were cut back, 1 base at V and 4 bases at J, with 5 bases in the middle. Germline V gene sequence: CDR1 SGHNT, CDR2 YYREEE (reference sequence). CDR3 nucleotides: TGTGCCAGCAGCTTGTCAGGCACTGAAGCTTTCTTT. Its translation is CASSLSGTEAFF.

The chain employs TRBV11-2 and TRBJ1-1, with D uncertain. Trimming removed 5 bases from V and 5 bases from J, with 12 bases in between. This CDR3 region has 13 residues. The germline V gene has CDR1 SGHAT and CDR2 FQNNGV. The CDR3 DNA is TGTGCCAGCAGCCGAGCAGGATATACTGAAGCTTTCTTT. Translating gives CASSRAGYTEAFF. Full variable domain (remainder filled in from reference TRBV11-2 and TRBJ1-1): EAGVAQSPRYKIIEKRQSVAFWCNPISGHATLYWYQQILGQGPKLLIQFQNNGVVDDSQLPKDRFSAERLKGVDSTLKIQPAKLEDSAVYLCASSRAGYTEAFFGQGTRLTVV.

The count of this clone is one. The chain joins TRBV3-1 (or the pseudogene TRBV3-2) to TRBJ1-2; D gene unclear. The CDR3 totals 13 residues. Trimming removed 4 bases from V and 4 bases from J, with 10 bases in between. CDR1 and CDR2 (germline): LGHDT, YNNKEL (reference sequence). The CDR3 protein is CASSREGGYGYTF. The CDR3 DNA follows: TGTGCCAGCAGCCGTGAGGGCGGCTATGGCTACACCTTC.

The rearrangement uses TRBV5-1 and TRBJ1-2; perhaps TRBD1 as D (5 bases). From germline, CDR1 is SGHRS and CDR2 YFSETQ. Trimming removed 2 bases from V and 4 bases from J, with 18 bases in between. CDR3 length equals 16 residues. The CDR3 sequence: CASSFDGGADIYGYTF. DNA of the CDR3: TGCGCCAGCAGCTTCGACGGGGGAGCCGACATCTATGGCTACACCTTC.

V and J are TRBV5-6 and TRBJ1-5; TRBD1 aligns across 9 bases. The CDR3 runs 18 residues. Trimming took 1 base from V and 0 from J; bases not matched to a gene: 8. Per germline, CDR1 SGHDT and CDR2 YYEEEE. The CDR3 bases are TGTGCCAGCAGCTTGAAATACGGGACAGGGAATAGCAATCAGCCCCAGCATTTT. The encoded protein is CASSLKYGTGNSNQPQHF.

The chain recombines TRBV7-3 with TRBJ2-3, with 10 bases lining up with TRBD1. Germline CDR1 is SGHTA and CDR2 is FQGTGA. This CDR3 region has 15 residues. Trimming at V came to 4 bases and at J to 2 bases, leaving 3 bases not matched to a gene. CDR3 nucleotide sequence: TGTGCCAGCAGCTACGGGACAGGGGACACAGATACGCAGTATTTT. Translating gives CASSYGTGDTDTQYF.

This clone has just a few counts. The chain joins TRBV18 to TRBJ2-7; TRBD1 might be the D (5 bases). The V gene lost 6 bases and the J gene lost 4 bases, with 16 bases spanning the gap. Germline CDR1 and CDR2: KGHSH and LQKENI. The CDR3 is 14 amino acids. CDR3 in amino acids: CASSSPGQAYEQYF. DNA for the CDR3: TGTGCCAGCTCTTCCCCCGGACAAGCGTACGAGCAGTACTTC.

V and J are TRBV5-1 and TRBJ1-1; D is perhaps TRBD1 (6 bases). The CDR3 runs to 14 residues. Trimming removed 2 bases at V and 1 base at J, with 9 bases between. Per germline, CDR1 SGHRS and CDR2 YFSETQ. The CDR3 region is CASSLGGPNTEAFF. Here the CDR3 DNA reads TGCGCCAGCAGCTTAGGGGGTCCGAACACTGAAGCTTTCTTT.

This chain joins TRBV19 and TRBJ2-6, with a tentative D call TRBD2 (6 bases). This CDR3 comprises 17 residues. The V gene lost 4 bases and the J gene lost 0 bases, with 13 bases spanning the gap. The V gene's germline CDR1 is LNHDA and CDR2 SQIVND (reference sequence). The DNA of the CDR3 is TGTGCCAGTAGTACGCGACTAGACTTCTCTGGGGCCAACGTCCTGACTTTC. Residues: CASSTRLDFSGANVLTF.

This chain links TRBV29-1 with TRBJ1-4, with D hard to call. In germline, CDR1 is SQVTM, CDR2 ANQGSEA. Trimming shortened V by 4 bases and J by 3 bases, and 3 bases separated the two germline ends. The CDR3 has 11 amino acids. The CDR3 protein is CSVGANEKLFF. CDR3 nucleotides: TGCAGCGTTGGCGCTAATGAAAAACTGTTTTTT.

This clone came up a few times. The chain has TRBV5-1 and TRBJ1-2; tentatively, D is TRBD1 (5 bases). V was shortened by 4 bases and J by 0 bases, with 16 bases between the two germline ends. This CDR3 is built from 16 residues. The germline V gene encodes CDR1 SGHRS and CDR2 YFSETQ. The CDR3 DNA reads as TGCGCCAGCAGCCCAACGCGGGACCGACCTAACTATGGCTACACCTTC. It yields the protein CASSPTRDRPNYGYTF. Supplemented by reference TRBV5-1 and TRBJ1-2, the full variable domain reads KAGVTQTPRYLIKTRGQQVTLSCSPISGHRSVSWYQQTPGQGLQFLFEYFSETQRNKGNFPGRFSGRQFSNSRSEMNVSTLELGDSALYLCASSPTRDRPNYGYTFGSGTRLTVV.

This chain joins TRBV18 and TRBJ1-4; D unresolved. The CDR3 has 16 amino acids. CDR1 is KGHSH and CDR2 is LQKENI in the germline V gene. V was shortened by 1 base and J by 5 bases, with 14 bases between the two germline ends. The CDR3 nucleotides are TGTGCCAGCTCACCACAAGGAGGGTTGATAAATGAAAAACTGTTTTTT. It encodes CASSPQGGLINEKLFF.

This clone appeared a single time. The CDR3 spells CASRAGQDLGGYTF. Here the CDR3 DNA reads TGTGCCAGCAGGGCCGGACAGGACCTGGGAGGCTACACCTTC. The chain carries TRBV5-8 and TRBJ1-2, with TRBD1 matching 7 bases. Germline V gene lookup returns CDR1 SGHTS and CDR2 YDEGEE. The CDR3 spans 14 residues. The V gene end was trimmed by 5 bases and the J gene end by 8 bases; junction bases not matched to a gene: 12.

The J gene is TRBJ2-7, the V gene TRBV5-6, with 7 bases aligning to TRBD1. CDR3 length: 14 residues. CDR1 and CDR2 (germline): SGHDT, YYEEEE. V lost 4 bases to trimming and J lost 3 bases; unmatched junction nucleotides: 7. The CDR3 region has the DNA TGTGCCAGCAGCCAGCCGGGACAGAACTACGAGCAGTACTTC. This encodes CASSQPGQNYEQYF.

The chain couples TRBV29-1 to TRBJ2-3, with D unclear. Trimming left V 6 bases short and J 0 bases short, with 13 bases between. CDR3 length equals 14 residues. Per the germline V gene, CDR1 is SQVTM and CDR2 is ANQGSEA. This CDR3 is CSVRDQTSTDTQYF. In nucleotides, the CDR3 is TGCAGCGTACGTGACCAGACTAGCACAGATACGCAGTATTTT.